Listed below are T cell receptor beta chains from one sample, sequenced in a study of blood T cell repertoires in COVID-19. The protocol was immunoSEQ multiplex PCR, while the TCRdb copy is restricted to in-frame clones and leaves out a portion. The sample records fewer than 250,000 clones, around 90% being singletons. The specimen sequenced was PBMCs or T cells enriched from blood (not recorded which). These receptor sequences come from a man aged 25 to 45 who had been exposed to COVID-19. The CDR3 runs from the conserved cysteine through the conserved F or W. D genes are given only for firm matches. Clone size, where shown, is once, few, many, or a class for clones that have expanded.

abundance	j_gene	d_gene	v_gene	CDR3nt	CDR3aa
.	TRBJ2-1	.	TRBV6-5	TGTGCCACCGGGTCACACCAAAACAATGAGCAGTTCTTC	CATGSHQNNEQFF
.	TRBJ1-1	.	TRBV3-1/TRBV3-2	TGTGCCAGCAGCCAAGACCCCGTGGGGGCCTGGGATACTGAAGCTTTCTTT	CASSQDPVGAWDTEAFF
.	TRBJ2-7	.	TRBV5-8	TGTGCCAGCGCTGTGAGTGGGACACTAGACTACGAGCAGTACTTC	CASAVSGTLDYEQYF
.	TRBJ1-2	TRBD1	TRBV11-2	TGTGCCAGCAGCTTAGTTGGGACAGCTAACTATGGCTACACCTTC	CASSLVGTANYGYTF
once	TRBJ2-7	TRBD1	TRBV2	TGTGCCAGCAAGGGGACAGTTTTCGAGCAGTACTTC	CASKGTVFEQYF
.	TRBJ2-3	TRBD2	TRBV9	TGTGCCAGCAGCGTAGAGGGCGGGGGTAGGCCGTATTTT	CASSVEGGGRPYF
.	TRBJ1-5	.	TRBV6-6	TGTGCCAGCCCCCGGGGGGGGCACGATCGCAATCAGCCCCAGCATTTT	CASPRGGHDRNQPQHF
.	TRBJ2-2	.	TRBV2	TGTGCCAGCAGTGAAAGGACAGCGGGGCCCGGGGAGCTGTTTTTT	CASSERTAGPGELFF
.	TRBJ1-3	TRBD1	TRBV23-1	TGCGCCAGCAGTCGGGACAGGGTCGCAAACACCATATATTTT	CASSRDRVANTIYF
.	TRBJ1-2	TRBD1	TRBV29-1	TGCAGCGTTGAGACAGGGGGAGACCTCTACACCTTC	CSVETGGDLYTF
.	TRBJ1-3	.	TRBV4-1	TGCGCCAGCAGCATTCAGGGGAACTCTGGAAACACCATATATTTT	CASSIQGNSGNTIYF
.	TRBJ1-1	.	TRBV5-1	TGCGCCAGCTCACTTCAACACCAGGGTAAGGGCACTGAAGCTTTCTTT	CASSLQHQGKGTEAFF
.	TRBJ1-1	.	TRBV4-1	TGCGCCAGCAGCCAACCTCGGGGGGCAGGGGTAGGGGCGAACACTGAAGCTTTCTTT	CASSQPRGAGVGANTEAFF